Following are 10 T cell receptor beta chains from one sample sequenced in a study of beta chain features in type 1 diabetes. General observations from the study: All four CD4+ subsets of Type 1 diabetes patients contained TCRB CDR3s that were moderately but significantly shorter.

Their antigen targets remain unknown. The investigators reverse transcribed all of the isolated RNA, so they sequenced expressed TCRB transcripts. This table comes from immunoSEQ multiplex PCR, and its TCRdb copy is limited to in-frame clones, with some not included. Of roughly 700,000 clones detected, around 15% appear once; the ten largest clones hold 0.022%. Sequenced sample: naive CD4+ T cells from blood. Receptors originate from a man between 18 and 35 years old with type 1 diabetes.

This clone appeared a few times. The V gene is TRBV7-2, the J gene TRBJ1-2; maybe TRBD1 (5 bases). This CDR3 spans 14 amino acids. Looked up from germline, CDR1 is SGHTA and CDR2 is FQGNSA. V lost 9 bases to trimming and J lost 4 bases, with 18 bases between them. CDR3 nucleotide sequence: TGTGCCAGGACGTCCGGGGCGGAGGGCTATGGCTACACCTTC. It translates to CARTSGAEGYGYTF.

The V gene is TRBV5-1, the J gene TRBJ2-1; no reliable D call. Deletions cut 2 bases from V and 9 bases from J, with 9 bases between. CDR1 is SGHRS, CDR2 YFSETQ, per germline. CDR3 length: 12 residues. The CDR3 DNA reads as TGCGCCAGCAGCTTAACAGTCCCTGAGCAGTTCTTC. Its protein is CASSLTVPEQFF. Filled out from reference TRBV5-1 and TRBJ2-1, the complete variable domain reads KAGVTQTPRYLIKTRGQQVTLSCSPISGHRSVSWYQQTPGQGLQFLFEYFSETQRNKGNFPGRFSGRQFSNSRSEMNVSTLELGDSALYLCASSLTVPEQFFGPGTRLTVL.

The chain joins TRBV29-1 to TRBJ1-2, with a possible D match to TRBD1 (6 bases). Per the germline V gene, CDR1 is SQVTM and CDR2 is ANQGSEA. The V and J ends lost 6 bases and 0 bases respectively, with 29 bases between them. This CDR3 has 19 residues. The chain's CDR3 is CSVTRTATSIVSTNYGYTF. In nucleotides, the CDR3 is TGCAGCGTGACTAGGACAGCAACATCTATAGTTTCAACTAACTATGGCTACACCTTC.

The gene calls are TRBV19 and TRBJ1-1; a weak D match, TRBD1 (5 bases). Trimming took off 8 bases at V and 4 bases at J, with 17 bases between the two ends. Germline CDR1 reads LNHDA; CDR2 reads SQIVND (reference sequence). The CDR3 is 14 residues long. CDR3 sequence (DNA): TGTGCCAGTGCGACTGCACAGGTCGGCACTGAAGCTTTCTTT. The encoded protein is CASATAQVGTEAFF.

The V call is TRBV10-3, the J call TRBJ1-1; the D gene is possibly TRBD1 (5 bases). The CDR3 is 11 residues long. V gave up 6 bases and J gave up 7 bases, with 9 bases separating them. The germline gives CDR1 ENHRY, CDR2 SYGVKD. The DNA of the CDR3 is TGTGCCATCAGCGGTGGGGGTGAAGCTTTCTTT. Residues: CAISGGGEAFF.

This clone has just a few counts. The chain is built from TRBV7-9 and TRBJ2-3; D is unclear. Germline V lookup: CDR1 SEHNR, CDR2 FQNEAQ (reference sequence). Trimming stripped 1 base from V and 0 bases from J, with 8 bases between. The CDR3 extends over 15 amino acids. The CDR3 DNA reads as TGTGCCAGCAGCTTAGGGATAGTTAGCACAGATACGCAGTATTTT. This gives the protein CASSLGIVSTDTQYF.

This chain uses TRBV10-3 with TRBJ1-2, with D uncertain. Germline V lookup: CDR1 ENHRY, CDR2 SYGVKD. This CDR3 region has 15 residues. The V end lost 3 bases, the J end lost 2 bases, and 13 bases lay between the germline ends. The CDR3 spells CAISDSGNGNYGYTF. Here the CDR3 DNA reads TGTGCCATCAGTGACTCCGGGAATGGGAACTATGGCTACACCTTC.

This clone was detected a few times. The chain combines TRBV10-2 with TRBJ2-1; 7 bases map to TRBD1. Germline CDR1 WSHSY, CDR2 SAAADI. Unmatched junction bases numbered 5, after V lost 0 bases and J lost 9 bases. The CDR3 has 14 amino acids. CDR3 nucleotides: TGCGCCAGCAGTGAGTCCCACGGGACAGCTGAGCAGTTCTTC. Its translation is CASSESHGTAEQFF.

The J gene is TRBJ2-7, the V gene TRBV7-8; a possible D gene is TRBD1 (5 bases). Deletions cut 1 base from V and 2 bases from J, with 6 bases between. The V gene's germline CDR1 is SGHVS and CDR2 FQNEAQ. The CDR3 consists of 13 residues. CDR3 DNA sequence: TGTGCCAGCAGCTTAGGACAGCCCTACGAGCAGTACTTC. The encoded protein is CASSLGQPYEQYF.

This clone came up a few times. J is TRBJ1-5 and V is TRBV14, with D tentatively TRBD1 (5 bases). CDR1 and CDR2 from the germline V gene are SGHDN and FVKESK. This CDR3 spans 15 amino acids. V lost 1 base, J lost 2 bases, and 9 bases lay in between. The CDR3 is CASSQAGGGNQPQHF. The CDR3, as DNA: TGTGCCAGCAGCCAAGCCGGGGGGGGCAATCAGCCCCAGCATTTT.